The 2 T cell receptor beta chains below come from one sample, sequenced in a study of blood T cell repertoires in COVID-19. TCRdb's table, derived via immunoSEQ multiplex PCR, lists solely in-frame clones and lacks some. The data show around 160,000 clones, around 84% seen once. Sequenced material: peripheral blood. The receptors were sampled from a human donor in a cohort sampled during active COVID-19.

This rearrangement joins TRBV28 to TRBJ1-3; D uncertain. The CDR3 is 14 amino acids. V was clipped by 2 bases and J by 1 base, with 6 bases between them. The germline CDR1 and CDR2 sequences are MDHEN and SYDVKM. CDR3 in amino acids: CASSLPSSGNTIYF. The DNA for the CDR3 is TGTGCCAGCAGTTTACCCTCTTCTGGAAACACCATATATTTT. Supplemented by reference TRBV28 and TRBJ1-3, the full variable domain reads DVKVTQSSRYLVKRTGEKVFLECVQDMDHENMFWYRQDPGLGLRLIYFSYDVKMKEKGDIPEGYSVSREKKERFSLILESASTNQTSMYLCASSLPSSGNTIYFGEGSWLTVV.

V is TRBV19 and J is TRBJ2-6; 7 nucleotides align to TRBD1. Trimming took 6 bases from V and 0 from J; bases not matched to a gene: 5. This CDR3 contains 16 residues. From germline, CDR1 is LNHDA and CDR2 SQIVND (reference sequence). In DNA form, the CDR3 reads TGTGCCAGTAGCACTGGACAGGTCTCTGGGGCCAACGTCCTGACTTTC. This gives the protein CASSTGQVSGANVLTF.